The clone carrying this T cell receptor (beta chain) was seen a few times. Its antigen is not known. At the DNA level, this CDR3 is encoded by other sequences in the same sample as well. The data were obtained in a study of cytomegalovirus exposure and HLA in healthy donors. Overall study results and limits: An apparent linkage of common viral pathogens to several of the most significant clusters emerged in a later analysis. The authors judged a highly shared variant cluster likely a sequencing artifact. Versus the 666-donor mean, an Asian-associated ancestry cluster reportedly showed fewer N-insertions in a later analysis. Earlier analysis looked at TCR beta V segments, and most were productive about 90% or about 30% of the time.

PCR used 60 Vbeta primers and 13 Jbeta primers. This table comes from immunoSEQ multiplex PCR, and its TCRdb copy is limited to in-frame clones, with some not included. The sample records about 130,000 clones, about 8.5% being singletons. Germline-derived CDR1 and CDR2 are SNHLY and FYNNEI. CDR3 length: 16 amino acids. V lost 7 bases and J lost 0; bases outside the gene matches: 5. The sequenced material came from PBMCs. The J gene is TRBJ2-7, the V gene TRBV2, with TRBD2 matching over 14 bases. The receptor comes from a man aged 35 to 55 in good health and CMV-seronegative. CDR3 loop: CASMGTSGGSSYEQYF. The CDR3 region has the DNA TGTGCCAGCATGGGGACTAGCGGGGGAAGCTCCTACGAGCAGTACTTC.